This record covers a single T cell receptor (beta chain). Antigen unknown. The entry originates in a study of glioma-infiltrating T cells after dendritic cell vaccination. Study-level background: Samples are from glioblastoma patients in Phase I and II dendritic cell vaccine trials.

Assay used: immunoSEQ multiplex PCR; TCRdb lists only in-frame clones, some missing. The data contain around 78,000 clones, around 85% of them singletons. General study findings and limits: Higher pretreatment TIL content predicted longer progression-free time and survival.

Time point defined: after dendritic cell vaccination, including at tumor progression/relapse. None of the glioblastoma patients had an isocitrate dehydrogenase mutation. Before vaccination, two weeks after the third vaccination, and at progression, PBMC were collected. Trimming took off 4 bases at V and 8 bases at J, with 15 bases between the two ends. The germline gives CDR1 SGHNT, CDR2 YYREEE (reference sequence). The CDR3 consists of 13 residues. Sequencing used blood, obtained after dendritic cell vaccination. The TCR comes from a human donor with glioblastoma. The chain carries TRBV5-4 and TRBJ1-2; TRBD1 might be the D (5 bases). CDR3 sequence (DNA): TGTGCCAGCAGCCCGGTCAGGGAATGGGGCTACACCTTC. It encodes CASSPVREWGYTF.